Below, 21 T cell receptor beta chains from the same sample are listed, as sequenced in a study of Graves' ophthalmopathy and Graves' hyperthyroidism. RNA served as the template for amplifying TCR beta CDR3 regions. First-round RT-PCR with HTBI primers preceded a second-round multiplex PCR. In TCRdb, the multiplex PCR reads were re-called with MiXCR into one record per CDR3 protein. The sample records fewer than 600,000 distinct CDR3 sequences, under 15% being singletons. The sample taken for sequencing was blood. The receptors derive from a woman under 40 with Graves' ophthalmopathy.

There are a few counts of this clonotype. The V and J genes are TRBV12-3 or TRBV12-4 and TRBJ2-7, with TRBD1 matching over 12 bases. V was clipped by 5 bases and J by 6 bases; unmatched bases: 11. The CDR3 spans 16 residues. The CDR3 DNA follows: TGTGCCAGCAGTCCAAGGGCCGGGACAGGGGGCTCCGAGCAGTACTTC. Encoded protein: CASSPRAGTGGSEQYF.

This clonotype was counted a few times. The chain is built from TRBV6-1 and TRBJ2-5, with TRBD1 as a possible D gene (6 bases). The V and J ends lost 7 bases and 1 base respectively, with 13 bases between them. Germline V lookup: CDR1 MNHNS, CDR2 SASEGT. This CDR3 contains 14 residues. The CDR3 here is CASTDTGFQETQYF. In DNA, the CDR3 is TGTGCCAGCACAGACACAGGGTTCCAAGAGACCCAGTACTTC.

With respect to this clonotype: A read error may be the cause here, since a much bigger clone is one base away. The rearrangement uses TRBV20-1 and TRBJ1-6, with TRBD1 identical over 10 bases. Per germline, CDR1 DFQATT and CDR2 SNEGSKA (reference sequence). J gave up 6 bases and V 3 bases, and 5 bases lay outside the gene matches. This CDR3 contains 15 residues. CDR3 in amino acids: CSARGGQGTNSPLHF. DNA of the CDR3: TGCAGTGCTAGGGGGGGACAGGGGACTAATTCACCCCTCCACTTT.

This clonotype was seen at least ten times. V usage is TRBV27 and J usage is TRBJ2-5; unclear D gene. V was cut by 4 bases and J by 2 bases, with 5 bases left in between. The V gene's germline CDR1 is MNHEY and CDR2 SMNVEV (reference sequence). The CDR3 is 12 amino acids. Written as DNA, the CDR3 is TGTGCCAGCAGTTCTGCTCAAGAGACCCAGTACTTC. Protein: CASSSAQETQYF.

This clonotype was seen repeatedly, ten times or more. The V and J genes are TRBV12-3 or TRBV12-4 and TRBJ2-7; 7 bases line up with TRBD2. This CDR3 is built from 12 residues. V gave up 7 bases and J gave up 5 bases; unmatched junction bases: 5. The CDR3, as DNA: TGTGCCAGCACCAGGACTAGTGACGAGCAGTACTTC. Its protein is CASTRTSDEQYF.

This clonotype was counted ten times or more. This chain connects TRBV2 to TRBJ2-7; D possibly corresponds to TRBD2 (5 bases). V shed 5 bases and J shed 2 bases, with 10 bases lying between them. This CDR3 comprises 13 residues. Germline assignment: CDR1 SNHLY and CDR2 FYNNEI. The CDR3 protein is CASSSGSTYEQYF. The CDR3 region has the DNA TGTGCCAGCAGTTCTGGGAGTACCTACGAGCAGTACTTC. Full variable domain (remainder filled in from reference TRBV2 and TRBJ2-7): EPEVTQTPSHQVTQMGQEVILRCVPISNHLYFYWYRQILGQKVEFLVSFYNNEISEKSEIFDDQFSVERPDGSNFTLKIRSTKLEDSAMYFCASSSGSTYEQYFGPGTRLTVT.

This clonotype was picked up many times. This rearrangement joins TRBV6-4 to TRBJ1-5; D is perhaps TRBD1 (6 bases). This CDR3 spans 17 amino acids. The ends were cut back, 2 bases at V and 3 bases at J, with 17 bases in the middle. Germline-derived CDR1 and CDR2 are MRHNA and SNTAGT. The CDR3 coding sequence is TGTGCCAGCAGTGACGATTGGCAGGGGCCCCTCAATCAGCCCCAGCATTTT. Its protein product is CASSDDWQGPLNQPQHF.

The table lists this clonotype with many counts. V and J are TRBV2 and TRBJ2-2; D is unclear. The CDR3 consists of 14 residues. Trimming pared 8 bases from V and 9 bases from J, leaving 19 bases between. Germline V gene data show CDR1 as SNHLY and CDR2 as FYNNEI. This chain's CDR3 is CASLGSLLSWELFF. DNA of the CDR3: TGTGCCAGCTTAGGGTCGCTCTTATCCTGGGAGCTGTTTTTT.

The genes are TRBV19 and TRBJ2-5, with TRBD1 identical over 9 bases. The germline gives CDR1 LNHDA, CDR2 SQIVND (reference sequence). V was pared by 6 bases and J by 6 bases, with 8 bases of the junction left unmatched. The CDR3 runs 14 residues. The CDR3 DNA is TGTGCCAGTAGCCTAACAGGGGGCGGACAGACCCAGTACTTC. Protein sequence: CASSLTGGGQTQYF.

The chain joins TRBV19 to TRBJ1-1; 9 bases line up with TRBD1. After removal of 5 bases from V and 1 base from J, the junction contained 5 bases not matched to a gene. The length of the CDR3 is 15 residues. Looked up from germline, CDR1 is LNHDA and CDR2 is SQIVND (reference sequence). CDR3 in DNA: TGTGCCAGTAGTTCAGAGACAGGGGGGAACACTGAAGCTTTCTTT. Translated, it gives CASSSETGGNTEAFF.

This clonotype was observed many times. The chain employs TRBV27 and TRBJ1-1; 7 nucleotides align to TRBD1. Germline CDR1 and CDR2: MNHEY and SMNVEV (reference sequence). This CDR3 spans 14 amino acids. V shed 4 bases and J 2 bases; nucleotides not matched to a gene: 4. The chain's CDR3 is CASSSDRENTEAFF. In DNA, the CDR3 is TGTGCCAGCAGTTCAGACAGGGAAAACACTGAAGCTTTCTTT.

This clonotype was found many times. CDR3 sequence (DNA): TGTGCCAGCAGTGAGGGCCAATGGGGTGGAGAGACCCAGTACTTC. Protein sequence: CASSEGQWGGETQYF. The V call is TRBV2, the J call TRBJ2-5; unclear D gene. The length of the CDR3 is 15 residues. V shed 3 bases and J shed 4 bases, with 15 bases lying between them. Germline V gene sequence: CDR1 SNHLY, CDR2 FYNNEI. The entire variable domain, with the rest obtained from reference TRBV2 and TRBJ2-5, is as follows: EPEVTQTPSHQVTQMGQEVILRCVPISNHLYFYWYRQILGQKVEFLVSFYNNEISEKSEIFDDQFSVERPDGSNFTLKIRSTKLEDSAMYFCASSEGQWGGETQYFGPGTRLLVL.

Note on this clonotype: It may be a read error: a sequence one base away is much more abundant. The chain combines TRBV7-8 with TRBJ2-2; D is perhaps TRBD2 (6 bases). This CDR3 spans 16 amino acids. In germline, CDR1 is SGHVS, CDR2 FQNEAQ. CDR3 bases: TGTGCCAGCAGCTTGGGGCGACGTCGGAACACCGGGGGGCTGTTTTTT. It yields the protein CASSLGRRRNTGGLFF. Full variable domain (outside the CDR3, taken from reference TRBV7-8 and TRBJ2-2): GAGVSQSPRYKVAKRGQDVALRCDPISGHVSLFWYQQALGQGPEFLTYFQNEAQLDKSGLPSDRFFAERPEGSVSTLKIQRTQQEDSAVYLCASSLGRRRNTGGLFFGEGSRLTVL.

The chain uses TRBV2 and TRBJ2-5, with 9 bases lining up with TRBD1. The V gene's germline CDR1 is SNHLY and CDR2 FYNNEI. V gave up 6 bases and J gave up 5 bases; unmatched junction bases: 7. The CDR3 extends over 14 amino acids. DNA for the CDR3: TGTGCCAGCAGGCTCTACAGGGGGCGGGAGACCCAGTACTTC. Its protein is CASRLYRGRETQYF.

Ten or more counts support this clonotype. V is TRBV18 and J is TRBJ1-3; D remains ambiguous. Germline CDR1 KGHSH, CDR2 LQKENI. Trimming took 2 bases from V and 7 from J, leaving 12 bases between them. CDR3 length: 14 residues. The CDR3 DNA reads TGTGCCAGCTCACCATTGACCCAGCTGAACACCATATATTTT. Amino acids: CASSPLTQLNTIYF.

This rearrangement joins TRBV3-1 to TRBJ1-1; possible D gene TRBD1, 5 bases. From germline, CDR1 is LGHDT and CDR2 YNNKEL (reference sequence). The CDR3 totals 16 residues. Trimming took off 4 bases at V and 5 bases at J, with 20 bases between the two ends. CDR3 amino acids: CASSPTLRQGGTEAFF. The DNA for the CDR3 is TGTGCCAGCAGCCCAACCCTTCGCCAGGGAGGGACTGAAGCTTTCTTT.

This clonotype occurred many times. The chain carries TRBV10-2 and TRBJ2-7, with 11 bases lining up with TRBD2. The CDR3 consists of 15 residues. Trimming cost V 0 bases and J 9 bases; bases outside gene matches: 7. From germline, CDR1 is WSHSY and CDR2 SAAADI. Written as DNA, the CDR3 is TGCGCCAGCAGTGAGTCGGGGACTAGCGGCGGTTCGCAGTACTTC. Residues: CASSESGTSGGSQYF.

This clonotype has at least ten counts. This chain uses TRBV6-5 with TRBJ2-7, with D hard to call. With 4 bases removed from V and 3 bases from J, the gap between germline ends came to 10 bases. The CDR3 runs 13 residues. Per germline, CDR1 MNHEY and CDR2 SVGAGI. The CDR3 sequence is CASSSGPDYEQYF. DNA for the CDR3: TGTGCCAGCAGTTCCGGACCGGACTACGAGCAGTACTTC.

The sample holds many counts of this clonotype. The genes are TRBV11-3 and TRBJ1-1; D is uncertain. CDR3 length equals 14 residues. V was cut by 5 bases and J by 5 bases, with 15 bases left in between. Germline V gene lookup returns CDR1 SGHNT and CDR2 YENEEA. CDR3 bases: TGTGCCAGCAGCCAATCCGGGCCTGAGACTGAAGCTTTCTTT. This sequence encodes CASSQSGPETEAFF.

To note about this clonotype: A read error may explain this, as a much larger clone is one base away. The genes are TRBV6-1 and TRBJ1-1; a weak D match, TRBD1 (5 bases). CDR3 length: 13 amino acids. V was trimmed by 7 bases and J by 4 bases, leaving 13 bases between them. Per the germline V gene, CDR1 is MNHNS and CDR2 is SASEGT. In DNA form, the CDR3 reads TGTGCCAGCACCCCGGGGACCCGCACTGAAGCTTTCTTT. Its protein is CASTPGTRTEAFF.

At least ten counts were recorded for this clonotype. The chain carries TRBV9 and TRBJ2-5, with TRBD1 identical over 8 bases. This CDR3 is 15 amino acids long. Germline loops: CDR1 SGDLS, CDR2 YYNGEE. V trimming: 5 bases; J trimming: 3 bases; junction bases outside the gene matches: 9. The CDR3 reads CASRATGAGEETQYF. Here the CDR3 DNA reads TGTGCCAGCAGAGCGACAGGGGCCGGGGAAGAGACCCAGTACTTC.